This TCR beta chain was documented in a study of blood T cell repertoires in COVID-19. Followed over time, Seattle patients had been enrolled while infection was active. This CDR3 has 14 amino acids. Germline V CDR1 and CDR2: SGHNT, YYREEE (reference sequence). Trimming left V 0 bases short and J 0 bases short, with 6 bases between. In the original workflow: Amplified reference gene primers provided the basis for estimating nucleated cell counts. Repertoires were generated with immunoSEQ multiplex PCR, while TCRdb's copy carries only in-frame clones and drops some. V, J and clone size are taken as reported in that table, and D and trimming were inferred from the DNA itself. The sample includes 300,000 to 400,000 clones, roughly 87% of them seen just once.

This chain uses TRBV5-4 with TRBJ2-5; D is undetermined. This clonotype originated in a man aged 25 to 40 with COVID-19, enrolled during active disease. The sample was peripheral blood. The CDR3 reads CASSLGHNQETQYF. CDR3 coding DNA: TGTGCCAGCAGCTTGGGTCACAACCAAGAGACCCAGTACTTC.